This TCR beta chain is from a study of blood T cell repertoires in COVID-19 (dated by TCRdb to 2019 to 2021). About the study as a whole: The collaborator samples originated in the United States, Italy and Spain and spanned the acute and convalescent phases of COVID-19. The material from the prospective study consisted of cDNA or gDNA derived from T cells, B-cell-depleted T cells, or PBMCs. Deeply sampled blood TCRbeta repertoires from subjects exposed to, actively infected with, or recovered from COVID-19 were included in the dataset. The repertoires were released in a freely available public database meant as a resource for research on the immune response to SARS-CoV-2. The samples were drawn from the first 160 participants of the ongoing ImmuneRACE study and from some 1,300 subjects provided by 6 global collaborators. Sample metadata almost always included a de-identified subject ID, COVID-19 status, age in years and sex. Where available, HLA class I and class II types were obtained from metadata supplied by the sample provider rather than from assay-based typing.

Whole blood was collected in K2EDTA tubes by collaborating institutions according to the institutions' own protocols. For TCRbeta analysis, collaborators shipped samples as frozen whole blood, isolated PBMCs, or DNA extracted from either of those sample types. Trimming accounts for 3 bases at V and 3 bases at J, while the number of junction bases matched to no gene is 2. From cysteine to phenylalanine, the CDR3 is 15 amino acids long. Just CDR3 DNA is preserved here, 45 bases in frame from base 1. CDR1 SGHKS and CDR2 YYEKEE are derived from the germline V gene (reference sequence). TCRbeta CDR3 regions were amplified from genomic DNA by means of the immunoSEQ Assay, a bias-controlled multiplex PCR. The original methods were these. The number of nucleated cells in each sample was estimated by amplification of reference gene primers within the assay. To quantify the absolute abundance of each unique TCRbeta CDR3 rearrangement, sequence reads were collapsed and filtered. For each sample, productive Simpson clonality was calculated by taking the square root of Simpson's diversity index across productive rearrangements. The clones in this table, taken by TCRdb from immuneACCESS, are in-frame only. Not every clone is retained; where verified, under half of the shortfall comes from an unresolved V gene, and the cause of the rest is unknown. D and trimming were read from the DNA, whereas the V and J calls and clone size are those reported in that table. This sample has 100,000 to 130,000 clones in its table, and approximately 88% of those were observed once. The top ten constitute approximately 4% of the sample.

The research as a whole found: The amount of clinical and demographic metadata varied by source and participant and was provided uncurated.

This clone was counted once. Its cognate antigen has yet to be identified. No base-level quality is on record; no much larger clone is a single base apart. The chain employs TRBV5-5 and TRBJ2-1, and TRBD1 matches 11 of the central bases. The sample was peripheral blood. The clonotype comes from a human donor in a cohort sampled during active COVID-19. The DNA sequence reads TGTGCCAGCAGCTGGGGACAGGGGGACTACAATGAGCAGTTCTTC. The encoded protein is CASSWGQGDYNEQFF.